Following are 28 T cell receptor beta chains from one sample sequenced in a study of blood T cell repertoires in COVID-19. The assay was immunoSEQ multiplex PCR, and TCRdb's table has in-frame clones only and misses some. The sample has about 220,000 clones, over 65% seen once; the top ten hold more than 3%. Sequencing was carried out using PBMCs or T cells enriched from blood (not recorded which). The receptors come from a woman aged 60-75 years who had recovered from COVID-19.

The V gene is TRBV10-3, the J gene TRBJ1-5; D gene unclear. This CDR3 is built from 14 residues. V shed 2 bases and J shed 3 bases, with 8 bases lying between them. From germline, CDR1 is ENHRY and CDR2 SYGVKD. The DNA of the CDR3 is TGTGCCATCAGTGAGACTCCTGACAATCAGCCCCAGCATTTT. Protein: CAISETPDNQPQHF.

For this clone: The junction departs from the called germline gene at one end, perhaps through a read error. V is TRBV2 and J is TRBJ2-3; D is possibly TRBD1 (5 bases). CDR1 and CDR2 (germline): SNHLY, FYNNEI. The CDR3 totals 12 residues. CDR3 sequence reads: CASSEVRWSRDF. The CDR3 DNA sequence: TGTGCCAGCAGTGAGGTGAGGTGGAGCAGGGATTTT. The full variable domain, in which reference TRBV2 and TRBJ2-3 provide the parts outside the CDR3, is EPEVTQTPSHQVTQMGQEVILRCVPISNHLYFYWYRQILGQKVEFLVSFYNNEISEKSEIFDDQFSVERPDGSNFTLKIRSTKLEDSAMYFCASSEVRWSRDFGPGTRLTVL.

This chain uses TRBV6-5 with TRBJ2-7; D perhaps matches TRBD2 (6 bases). With 6 bases removed from V and 7 bases from J, the gap between germline ends came to 16 bases. Germline-derived CDR1 and CDR2 are MNHEY and SVGAGI. CDR3 length equals 13 residues. CDR3 residues: CASRIGTLYEQYF. The CDR3 region has the DNA TGTGCCAGCAGGATCGGGACTCTTTATGAGCAGTACTTC.

The chain combines TRBV5-6 with TRBJ2-5; 7 bases agree with TRBD1. V lost 3 bases and J lost 3; bases outside the gene matches: 2. This CDR3 has 13 residues. CDR1 is SGHDT and CDR2 is YYEEEE in the germline V gene. The DNA for the CDR3 is TGTGCCAGCAGCTCGGGACAGAAAGAGACCCAGTACTTC. Encoded protein: CASSSGQKETQYF.

The V call is TRBV7-2, the J call TRBJ1-1; D is undetermined. From germline, CDR1 is SGHTA and CDR2 FQGNSA. The V end was cut by 1 base, the J end by 6 bases, with 15 bases between. The CDR3 is 15 residues long. CDR3 sequence reads: CASSLVGIGGSEAFF. In nucleotides, the CDR3 is TGTGCCAGCAGCTTAGTGGGTATAGGAGGCTCTGAAGCTTTCTTT.

The genes are TRBV15 and TRBJ1-4; 7 positions agree with TRBD1. V shed 5 bases, J shed 3 bases, and the junction held 6 bases outside the gene matches. Germline values: CDR1 LNHNV, CDR2 YYDKDF (reference sequence). The CDR3 has 15 residues. Here the CDR3 reads CATSQGQGANEKLFF. CDR3 coding DNA: TGTGCCACCAGCCAAGGGCAGGGGGCTAATGAAAAACTGTTTTTT.

V and J are TRBV7-9 and TRBJ2-3; 12 nucleotides match TRBD2. The germline gives CDR1 SEHNR, CDR2 FQNEAQ (reference sequence). Losses at the gene ends were 2 bases for V and 5 bases for J; bases not matched to a gene: 5. The CDR3 has 16 amino acids. CDR3 amino acids: CASSLTLAGGQDTQYF. The CDR3 DNA reads as TGTGCCAGCAGCTTAACGCTAGCGGGGGGGCAAGATACGCAGTATTTT.

In the case of this clone: Since a much larger clone is just one base distant, this may be a read error. The genes are TRBV6-2 or TRBV6-3 and TRBJ1-2; no clear D. Germline V gene sequence: CDR1 MNHEY, CDR2 SVGEGT. This CDR3 contains 11 residues. The V end lost 3 bases, the J end lost 4 bases, and 3 bases lay between the germline ends. The CDR3 sequence: CASSYSYGYTF. The CDR3, as DNA: TGTGCCAGCAGTTATAGCTATGGCTACACCTTC.

Regarding this clone: Other DNA sequences in this sample translate to the same CDR3. V and J are TRBV10-3 and TRBJ1-2, with D maybe TRBD1 (5 bases). The germline V and J ends were trimmed by 0 bases and 5 bases, with 7 bases remaining between them. CDR1 and CDR2 (germline): ENHRY, SYGVKD. The CDR3 spans 13 residues. CDR3 bases: TGTGCCATCAGTGAGTCGGGGGGATATGGCTACACCTTC. Its protein product is CAISESGGYGYTF.

This rearrangement joins TRBV11-2 to TRBJ1-4; D perhaps matches TRBD1 (5 bases). This CDR3 has 15 amino acids. Germline V gives CDR1 SGHAT, CDR2 FQNNGV. V gave up 0 bases and J gave up 5 bases, with 10 bases separating them. Here the CDR3 reads CASSLDPGLNEKLFF. The CDR3 bases are TGTGCCAGCAGCTTAGATCCAGGGCTAAATGAAAAACTGTTTTTT.

This chain links TRBV5-4 with TRBJ1-2, with D tentatively TRBD1 (6 bases). V lost 5 bases and J lost 2, with 19 bases in between. The CDR3 covers 16 residues. CDR1 SGHNT and CDR2 YYREEE come from the germline V gene (reference sequence). The CDR3 DNA reads as TGTGCCAGCAGTATGGGGGGGGCTCGAGAGAACTATGGCTACACCTTC. Amino acid sequence: CASSMGGARENYGYTF.

V usage is TRBV7-2 and J usage is TRBJ2-4; weak D call: TRBD1 (5 bases). Trimming shortened V by 5 bases and J by 0 bases, and 11 bases separated the two germline ends. This CDR3 region has 15 residues. CDR1 and CDR2 from the germline V gene are SGHTA and FQGNSA. DNA for the CDR3: TGTGCCAGCAGCACCTCGACAGCAGCCAAAAACATTCAGTACTTC. Translation gives CASSTSTAAKNIQYF.

The chain is built from TRBV6-5 and TRBJ1-4; D gene uncertain. The CDR3 runs 14 residues. Trimming took 6 bases from V and 8 from J, leaving 16 bases between them. CDR1 and CDR2 from the germline V gene are MNHEY and SVGAGI. CDR3 amino acids: CASSTGSVREKLFF. The DNA for the CDR3 is TGTGCCAGCAGCACGGGGTCGGTACGCGAAAAACTGTTTTTT.

V and J are TRBV2 and TRBJ2-1, with D maybe TRBD2 (6 bases). With 2 bases removed from V and 2 bases from J, the gap between germline ends came to 7 bases. Germline CDR1 SNHLY, CDR2 FYNNEI. The CDR3 has 14 residues. In DNA, the CDR3 is TGTGCCAGCAGTGAACGACTAGCCTACAATGAGCAGTTCTTC. It specifies CASSERLAYNEQFF.

V usage is TRBV18 and J usage is TRBJ2-1; tentative D call: TRBD1 (5 bases). Germline V lookup: CDR1 KGHSH, CDR2 LQKENI. Trimming removed 4 bases from V and 9 bases from J, with 22 bases in between. There are 16 residues in the CDR3. CDR3 coding DNA: TGTGCCAGCTCACTTCAGCCGGACACCCTCCAAAGTGAGCAGTTCTTC. Translated: CASSLQPDTLQSEQFF.

The CDR3 DNA sequence: TGTGCCAGCAGCCTCCTCAATCAGCCCCAGCATTTT. It encodes CASSLLNQPQHF. This chain links TRBV5-8 with TRBJ1-5; no definite D call. V was shortened by 4 bases and J by 3 bases, with 5 bases between the two germline ends. There are 12 residues in the CDR3. In germline, CDR1 is SGHTS, CDR2 YDEGEE.

CDR3 protein: CASSQEVGLAGGSSYEQYF. CDR3 in DNA: TGTGCCAGCAGCCAAGAGGTAGGACTAGCGGGGGGGAGTTCCTACGAGCAGTACTTC. The rearrangement links TRBV4-2 to TRBJ2-7, with TRBD2 identical over 15 bases. In germline, CDR1 is LGHNA, CDR2 YNFKEQ. The junction had 7 bases not matched to a gene; V was cut back by 0 bases and J by 1 base. CDR3 length: 19 residues.

This sequence joins TRBV19 and TRBJ1-1; no firm D call. Per germline, CDR1 LNHDA and CDR2 SQIVND (reference sequence). The CDR3 contains 13 residues. The V end lost 3 bases, the J end lost 1 base, and 6 bases lay between the germline ends. Here the CDR3 reads CASSIFRNTEAFF. The CDR3 DNA reads TGTGCCAGTAGTATTTTTAGGAACACTGAAGCTTTCTTT.

V gene TRBV11-2 combines with J gene TRBJ1-1; the D gene is possibly TRBD1 (5 bases). Germline V lookup: CDR1 SGHAT, CDR2 FQNNGV. Trimming took 0 bases from V and 8 from J, leaving 13 bases between them. This CDR3 comprises 14 residues. The CDR3 bases are TGTGCCAGCAGCTTAGATTTCGACAGCTTGGAAGCTTTCTTT. Translation: CASSLDFDSLEAFF.

The DNA of the CDR3 is TGTGCCAGCAGCTTAGCCCCACTCGACAGGGGTGCCACCTATGGCTACACCTTC. It is translated as CASSLAPLDRGATYGYTF. This sequence joins TRBV7-2 and TRBJ1-2; 8 bases fit TRBD1. Germline V gives CDR1 SGHTA, CDR2 FQGNSA. CDR3 size: 18 residues. V lost 0 bases and J lost 4; bases outside the gene matches: 13. Using reference TRBV7-2 and TRBJ1-2 for the parts outside the CDR3, the full variable domain is GAGVSQSPSNKVTEKGKDVELRCDPISGHTALYWYRQSLGQGLEFLIYFQGNSAPDKSGLPSDRFSAERTGGSVSTLTIQRTQQEDSAVYLCASSLAPLDRGATYGYTFGSGTRLTVV.

The chain recombines TRBV9 with TRBJ2-3; 7 bases line up with TRBD2. V lost 0 bases to trimming and J lost 0 bases; unmatched junction nucleotides: 4. Germline assignment: CDR1 SGDLS and CDR2 YYNGEE. The CDR3 has 16 amino acids. The CDR3 DNA sequence: TGTGCCAGCAGCGTAGGAGTTAGCGGGAGCACAGATACGCAGTATTTT. Protein product: CASSVGVSGSTDTQYF.

The V gene is TRBV7-2, the J gene TRBJ1-2; D gene ambiguous. The V end lost 4 bases, the J end lost 2 bases, and 8 bases lay between the germline ends. Germline CDR1 is SGHTA and CDR2 is FQGNSA. The CDR3 is 13 residues long. For the CDR3, the DNA is TGTGCCAGCAGCTCCATGGGCAACTATGGCTACACCTTC. Translation: CASSSMGNYGYTF.

The V gene is TRBV11-2, the J gene TRBJ2-1; TRBD2 matches at 9 bases. Trimming cost V 1 base and J 8 bases; bases outside gene matches: 6. The germline CDR1 and CDR2 sequences are SGHAT and FQNNGV. CDR3 size: 15 residues. The chain's CDR3 is CASSLVGGRAYEQFF. As DNA, the CDR3 is TGTGCCAGCAGCTTAGTGGGCGGGAGGGCGTATGAGCAGTTCTTC.

This chain uses TRBV4-1 with TRBJ2-2, with a possible D match to TRBD1 (6 bases). Germline assignment: CDR1 MGHRA and CDR2 YSYEKL. The V end lost 1 base, the J end lost 6 bases, and 9 bases lay between the germline ends. This CDR3 has 14 amino acids. The DNA of the CDR3 is TGCGCCAGCAGCCAAGCCAGGGGTGCCGGGGAGCTGTTTTTT. This codes for CASSQARGAGELFF.

V gene TRBV12-3 or TRBV12-4 combines with J gene TRBJ1-2; TRBD1 agrees at 10 bases. The CDR3 is made up of 13 amino acids. V was clipped by 5 bases and J by 11 bases; unmatched bases: 8. The CDR3 sequence is CASSPGTGDIYTF. In nucleotides, the CDR3 is TGTGCCAGCAGTCCCGGGACAGGGGATATTTACACCTTC.

The V gene is TRBV14, the J gene TRBJ1-2, with 7 bases that match TRBD1. The CDR3 contains 16 residues. Germline V gene sequence: CDR1 SGHDN, CDR2 FVKESK. With V trimmed by 1 base and J by 1 base, 6 bases remained unmatched. The CDR3 protein is CASSQGTGVINYGYTF. For the CDR3, the DNA is TGTGCCAGCAGCCAAGGGACAGGCGTTATTAACTATGGCTACACCTTC.

The chain couples TRBV7-2 to TRBJ2-3; maybe TRBD2 (7 bases). The V gene lost 4 bases and the J gene lost 4 bases, with 15 bases spanning the gap. The CDR3 loop spans 15 amino acids. CDR1 SGHTA and CDR2 FQGNSA come from the germline V gene. CDR3 sequence: CASSSTGGQADTQYF. Written as DNA, the CDR3 is TGTGCCAGCAGCTCAACGGGGGGCCAGGCAGATACGCAGTATTTT. Variable domain in full (rest from reference TRBV7-2 and TRBJ2-3): GAGVSQSPSNKVTEKGKDVELRCDPISGHTALYWYRQSLGQGLEFLIYFQGNSAPDKSGLPSDRFSAERTGGSVSTLTIQRTQQEDSAVYLCASSSTGGQADTQYFGPGTRLTVL.

The CDR3 loop reads CASSDSPNEKLFF. The CDR3 DNA is TGTGCCAGCAGCGACAGCCCTAATGAAAAACTGTTTTTT. The rearrangement joins TRBV27 to TRBJ1-4; a weak D match, TRBD1 (5 bases). The CDR3 consists of 13 residues. Germline-derived CDR1 and CDR2 are MNHEY and SMNVEV (reference sequence). Between the trimmed V and J ends, which lost 6 bases and 3 bases, there was a span of 8 bases.